This T cell receptor (beta chain) appears in the sequencing data of a study of T cell repertoires in cytomegalovirus infection. A note on this clonotype: Its antigen is currently unknown.

MiXCR, run by TCRdb on the reads, gives a single entry per CDR3 protein. The sample yields around 710,000 distinct CDR3 sequences, 29% seen once. This clonotype originated in a human donor in good health (CMV status not recorded). Some clones in this sample may be carry-over from other donors' samples. The sequencing here drew on cultured CD8+ T cells from PBMCs, taken from culture after CMV antigen stimulation.

CDR3 region: CASSEHSDEQFF. In DNA form, the CDR3 reads TGTGCCAGCAGTGAACACAGCGATGAGCAGTTCTTC. The V gene is TRBV6-1, the J gene TRBJ2-1; D uncertain. V was clipped by 2 bases and J by 8 bases, with 7 bases between them. Per germline, CDR1 MNHNS and CDR2 SASEGT. This CDR3 comprises 12 residues.